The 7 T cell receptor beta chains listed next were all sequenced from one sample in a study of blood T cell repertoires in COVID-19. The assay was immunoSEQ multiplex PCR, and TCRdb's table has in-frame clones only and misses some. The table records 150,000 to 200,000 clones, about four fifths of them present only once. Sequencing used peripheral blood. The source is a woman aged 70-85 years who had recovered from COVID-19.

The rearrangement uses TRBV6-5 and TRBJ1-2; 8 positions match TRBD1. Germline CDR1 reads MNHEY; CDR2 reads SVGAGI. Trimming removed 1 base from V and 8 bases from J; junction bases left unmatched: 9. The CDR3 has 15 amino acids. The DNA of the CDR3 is TGTGCCAGCAGTTACTACGGCAGGGGGCTTAGCGGCTACACCTTC. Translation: CASSYYGRGLSGYTF.

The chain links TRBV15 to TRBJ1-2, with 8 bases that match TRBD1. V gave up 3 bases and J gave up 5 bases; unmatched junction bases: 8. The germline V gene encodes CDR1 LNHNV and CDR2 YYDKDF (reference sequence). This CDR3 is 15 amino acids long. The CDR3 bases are TGTGCCACCAGCAGTCCGGACAGGGTTTGGTATGGCTACACCTTC. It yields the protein CATSSPDRVWYGYTF.

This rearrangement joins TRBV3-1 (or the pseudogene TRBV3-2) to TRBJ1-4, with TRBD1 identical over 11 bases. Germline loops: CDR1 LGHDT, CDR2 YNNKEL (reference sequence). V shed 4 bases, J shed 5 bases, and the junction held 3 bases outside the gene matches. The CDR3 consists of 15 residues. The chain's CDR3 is CASSPGTGGNEKLFF. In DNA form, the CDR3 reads TGTGCCAGCAGCCCAGGGACAGGGGGAAATGAAAAACTGTTTTTT.

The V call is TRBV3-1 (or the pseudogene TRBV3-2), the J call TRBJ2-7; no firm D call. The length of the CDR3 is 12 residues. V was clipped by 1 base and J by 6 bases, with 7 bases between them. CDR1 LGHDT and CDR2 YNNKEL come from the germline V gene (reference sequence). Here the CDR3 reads CASSQGPVEQYF. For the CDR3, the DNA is TGTGCCAGCAGCCAAGGTCCGGTCGAGCAGTACTTC.

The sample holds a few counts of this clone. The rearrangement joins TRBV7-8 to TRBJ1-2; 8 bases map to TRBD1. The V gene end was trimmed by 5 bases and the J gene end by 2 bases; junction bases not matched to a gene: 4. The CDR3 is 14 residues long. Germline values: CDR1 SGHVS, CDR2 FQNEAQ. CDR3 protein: CASSPQGANYGYTF. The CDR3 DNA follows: TGTGCCAGCAGCCCCCAGGGGGCGAACTATGGCTACACCTTC.

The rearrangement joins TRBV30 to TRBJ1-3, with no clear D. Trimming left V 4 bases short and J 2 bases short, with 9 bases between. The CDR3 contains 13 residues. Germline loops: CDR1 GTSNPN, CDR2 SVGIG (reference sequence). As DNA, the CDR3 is TGTGCCTGGAAAAGACAAGCTGGAAACACCATATATTTT. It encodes CAWKRQAGNTIYF.

CDR3 DNA sequence: TGTGCCAGCAGTGAAGATTTTGACATGCTAGAGACCCAGTACTTC. Translating it yields CASSEDFDMLETQYF. The rearrangement joins TRBV2 to TRBJ2-5; D is unclear. Germline-derived CDR1 and CDR2 are SNHLY and FYNNEI. The CDR3 spans 15 residues. Trimming left V 1 base short and J 4 bases short, with 13 bases between. Full variable domain (rest looked up from reference TRBV2 and TRBJ2-5): EPEVTQTPSHQVTQMGQEVILRCVPISNHLYFYWYRQILGQKVEFLVSFYNNEISEKSEIFDDQFSVERPDGSNFTLKIRSTKLEDSAMYFCASSEDFDMLETQYFGPGTRLLVL.